The clone carrying this T cell receptor (beta chain) has ten or more counts. This sample was taken from a study of blood T cells in healthy people across ages. Background on the study: Using template switching, researchers captured about one barcoded beta molecule for each two T cells.

The CDR3 has 14 amino acids. Trimming cost V 2 bases and J 3 bases; bases outside gene matches: 6. Germline V gene lookup returns CDR1 GTSNPN and CDR2 SVGIG (reference sequence). The second PCR ran 7 to 11 cycles with a sample-barcoded 5' primer and J-beta primers. In TCRdb, the 5' RACE reads were re-called with MiXCR into one record per CDR3 protein. The repertoire holds hundreds of thousands of distinct CDR3 sequences, with about 30% as singletons. The sequence was collected from a woman older than 75 in good health. The chain links TRBV30 to TRBJ2-7, with 8 bases fitting TRBD1. The sequenced material came from blood. The CDR3 region has the DNA TGTGCCTGGAGTCCCGGACAGGGCATCTACGAGCAGTACTTC. Encoded protein: CAWSPGQGIYEQYF.